This T cell receptor beta chain was obtained from a study of a mutant IDH1 vaccine in newly diagnosed glioma. About the research overall: Patients got radiotherapy, temozolomide, or both beforehand, and most got both.

Study-wide findings and caveats: Altogether, 93.3% of patients exhibited vaccine-induced immune responses.

Sequenced by immunoSEQ multiplex PCR; TCRdb stores in-frame clones only, minus some. The repertoire holds roughly 51,000 clones, with 81% as singletons. On this clone itself: Its antigen is as yet unknown.

Germline values: CDR1 MDHEN, CDR2 SYDVKM. This CDR3 has 14 amino acids. Trimming stripped 4 bases from V and 10 bases from J, with 19 bases between. The time point: week 5, during vaccination. Each dose delivered 300 ug of mutant IDH1 20-mer peptide subcutaneously with imiquimod. Patients carried new grade 3 or 4 IDH1-mutant astrocytomas lacking nuclear ATRX. This TCR came from a man younger than 45 with glioma. Sequencing used PBMCs, obtained from a glioma patient whose treatment included an IDH1 peptide vaccine. The chain employs TRBV28 and TRBJ1-1; no reliable D call. The CDR3 sequence is CASSSPAGAGRAFF. Here the CDR3 DNA reads TGTGCCAGCAGTTCCCCCGCGGGAGCAGGCAGAGCTTTCTTT.